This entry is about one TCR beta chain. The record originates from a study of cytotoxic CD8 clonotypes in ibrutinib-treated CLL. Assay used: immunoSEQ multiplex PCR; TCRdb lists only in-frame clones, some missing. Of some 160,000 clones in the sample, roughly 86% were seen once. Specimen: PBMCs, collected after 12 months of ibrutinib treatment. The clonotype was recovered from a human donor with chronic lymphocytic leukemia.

CDR3 loop: CASRTGVGRLEQYF. In nucleotides, the CDR3 is TGTGCCAGCAGGACCGGGGTCGGGCGACTCGAGCAGTACTTC. The V gene is TRBV6-5, the J gene TRBJ2-7, with TRBD2 as a possible D gene (5 bases). V was pared by 6 bases and J by 6 bases, with 18 bases between. Germline CDR1 is MNHEY and CDR2 is SVGAGI. This CDR3 is built from 14 residues.